The next 17 T cell receptor beta chains were all read from a single sample in a study of human T cells and chemical hapten exposure. MiXCR, applied by TCRdb to the RACE reads, yields one record per CDR3 protein. The data hold fewer than 95,000 distinct CDR3 sequences, with roughly a tenth observed a single time. Time point described: patch test 1, 2 weeks after DPC sensitization. The treatment: therapeutic diphenylcyclopropenone sensitization with weekly scalp DPC. The sample consisted of whole blood, taken in connection with sensitization to the hapten diphenylcyclopropenone (DPC). The receptors were sampled from a man aged 40-55 years with alopecia areata. Some clones in this sample may be carry-over from other donors' samples.

Concerning this clonotype itself: This may arise from a read error, as a much more abundant clone is one base away. The chain uses TRBV28 and TRBJ1-3, with TRBD1 identical over 8 bases. There are 14 residues in the CDR3. Germline V CDR1 and CDR2: MDHEN, SYDVKM. The CDR3 region has the DNA TGTGCCAGCAGTTTGGGACAGGTGACCTCGGCTGGTAATTTT. Translating it yields CASSLGQVTSAGNF.

This clonotype was found a few times. This chain joins TRBV25-1 and TRBJ2-1; 13 nucleotides match TRBD2. CDR3 length: 20 amino acids. V gave up 4 bases and J gave up 6 bases; unmatched junction bases: 18. The germline V gene encodes CDR1 MGHDK and CDR2 SYGVNS. CDR3 loop: CASSVIPRTSGSKVGNEQFF. Written as DNA, the CDR3 is TGTGCCAGCAGTGTAATTCCCAGGACTAGCGGGAGTAAAGTAGGCAATGAGCAGTTCTTC.

This clonotype was recorded a few times. The gene calls are TRBV5-1 and TRBJ2-7; TRBD1 is a possible D gene (6 bases). Germline V lookup: CDR1 SGHRS, CDR2 YFSETQ. Trimming pared 5 bases from V and 4 bases from J, leaving 13 bases between. The CDR3 extends over 13 amino acids. The CDR3 DNA reads as TGCGCCAGCAGTCCAGGGGAAGGGTACGAGCAGTACTTC. Amino acid sequence: CASSPGEGYEQYF.

In this sample, this clonotype turned up many times. The rearrangement uses TRBV6-5 and TRBJ1-1, with no clear D. Between the trimmed V and J ends, which lost 7 bases and 0 bases, there was a span of 15 bases. This CDR3 spans 15 amino acids. Per germline, CDR1 MNHEY and CDR2 SVGAGI. The DNA of the CDR3 is TGTGCCAGCAACCCGGACGGGAAGATGAACACTGAAGCTTTCTTT. Residues: CASNPDGKMNTEAFF.

This clonotype was detected only a few times. The genes are TRBV11-1 and TRBJ2-1; 13 nucleotides align to TRBD2. The CDR3 runs to 19 residues. Looked up from germline, CDR1 is SGHAT and CDR2 is FQDESV (reference sequence). Trimming at V came to 5 bases and at J to 8 bases, leaving 18 bases not matched to a gene. CDR3 in amino acids: CASSPYWDTSGRAIDEQFF. DNA for the CDR3: TGTGCCAGCAGCCCATATTGGGATACTAGCGGGAGGGCGATCGATGAGCAGTTCTTC.

This clonotype was recorded many times. The chain has TRBV12-3 or TRBV12-4 and TRBJ2-3; no firm D call. The CDR3 runs 13 residues. Trimming took off 6 bases at V and 2 bases at J, with 9 bases between the two ends. The CDR3 loop is CASRKDPTDTQYF. As DNA, the CDR3 is TGTGCCAGCAGGAAGGACCCCACAGATACGCAGTATTTT.

The chain uses TRBV11-2 and TRBJ2-3; D assignment may be TRBD1 or TRBD2 (6 bases each). CDR3 length: 15 residues. Germline values: CDR1 SGHAT, CDR2 FQNNGV. Trimming removed 1 base at V and 4 bases at J, with 12 bases between. The CDR3 DNA is TGTGCCAGCAGCTTAGGTCATAGGGGGGCAGATACGCAGTATTTT. Amino acids: CASSLGHRGADTQYF.

This chain joins TRBV28 and TRBJ2-7; 11 positions agree with TRBD2. Germline CDR1 and CDR2: MDHEN and SYDVKM. The CDR3 has 13 residues. The ends lost 5 bases at V and 6 bases at J; junction bases unmatched: 3. CDR3 sequence: CASSRLAGPEQYF. The CDR3 nucleotides are TGTGCCAGCAGTCGACTAGCGGGACCCGAGCAGTACTTC.

V usage is TRBV6-5 and J usage is TRBJ2-3, with TRBD1 matching over 7 bases. The V gene end was trimmed by 2 bases and the J gene end by 2 bases; junction bases not matched to a gene: 7. Germline V gene data show CDR1 as MNHEY and CDR2 as SVGAGI. CDR3 length: 16 residues. In DNA, the CDR3 is TGTGCCAGCAGTTACCTCCGGACAGGTTCCACAGATACGCAGTATTTT. This sequence encodes CASSYLRTGSTDTQYF.

The V and J genes are TRBV19 and TRBJ1-5; D is ambiguous. V was cut by 4 bases and J by 0 bases, with 7 bases left in between. Germline V gene sequence: CDR1 LNHDA, CDR2 SQIVND (reference sequence). The CDR3 runs 14 residues. The CDR3 DNA reads TGTGCCAGTAGTAATAAATATAGCAATCAGCCCCAGCATTTT. Protein: CASSNKYSNQPQHF.

This clonotype was seen more than once but under ten times. The CDR3 DNA reads as TGCGCCAGCAGCCCGTGGACAGGACAAGAGACCCAGTACTTC. Translated: CASSPWTGQETQYF. The chain couples TRBV5-1 to TRBJ2-5; 7 nucleotides agree with TRBD1. The CDR3 runs 14 residues. Germline lookup yields CDR1 SGHRS and CDR2 YFSETQ. Trimming cost V 4 bases and J 2 bases; bases outside gene matches: 5.

The gene calls are TRBV12-5 and TRBJ2-7; D unresolved. In germline, CDR1 is LGHNT, CDR2 FRNRAP. V was pared by 3 bases and J by 6 bases, with 9 bases between. The CDR3 consists of 12 residues. In DNA form, the CDR3 reads TGTGCTAGTGGTTTTGGCGGTGGCGAGCAGTACTTC. Its translation: CASGFGGGEQYF.

V usage is TRBV7-9 and J usage is TRBJ2-7, with no clear D. Germline V gene data show CDR1 as SEHNR and CDR2 as FQNEAQ (reference sequence). V lost 5 bases, J lost 2 bases, and 13 bases lay in between. The length of the CDR3 is 14 residues. The CDR3 DNA reads as TGTGCCAGCAGCACACAAGTGGCTCCCTACGAGCAGTACGTC. The encoded protein is CASSTQVAPYEQYV.

This clonotype was seen a few times. The chain employs TRBV4-3 and TRBJ2-2, with a weak D call TRBD2 (5 bases). The V gene's germline CDR1 is LGHNA and CDR2 YSLEER. The CDR3 has 16 amino acids. Trimming left V 2 bases short and J 5 bases short, with 15 bases between. The CDR3 DNA follows: TGCGCCAGCAGCCAATATGGTGGGAGAGGTACCGGGGAGCTGTTTTTT. This sequence encodes CASSQYGGRGTGELFF.

In its sample, this clonotype was seen a few times. The rearrangement links TRBV19 to TRBJ2-5; D may correspond to TRBD1 or TRBD2 (5 bases each). Germline V gene sequence: CDR1 LNHDA, CDR2 SQIVND (reference sequence). The CDR3 runs 13 residues. Deletions cut 3 bases from V and 1 base from J, with 6 bases between. The CDR3: CASSIGAQETQYF. CDR3 nucleotide sequence: TGTGCCAGTAGTATCGGGGCCCAAGAGACCCAGTACTTC.

This clonotype was found a few times. This chain links TRBV10-2 with TRBJ2-3, with TRBD2 matching over 11 bases. V lost 4 bases, J lost 2 bases, and 5 bases stayed unmatched. This CDR3 is 16 amino acids long. Germline assignment: CDR1 WSHSY and CDR2 SAAADI. The CDR3 loop is CASSVISGRATDTQYF. In DNA, the CDR3 is TGCGCCAGCAGTGTAATTAGCGGGAGGGCCACAGATACGCAGTATTTT.

This clonotype showed up just a few times. The rearrangement joins TRBV29-1 to TRBJ2-3; the D is unclear. There are 14 residues in the CDR3. CDR1 and CDR2 (germline): SQVTM, ANQGSEA. V was pared by 7 bases and J by 5 bases, with 19 bases between. CDR3 loop: CSAQGLDGIDTQYF. The CDR3 coding sequence is TGCAGCGCACAAGGTCTGGACGGTATAGATACGCAGTATTTT.